These 26 T cell receptor beta chains share one sample of origin, sequenced in a study of T cell repertoires in ileal Crohn's disease. Only in-frame clones appear in the TCRdb table, and some are missing; sequencing was by immunoSEQ multiplex PCR. The data hold about 13,000 clones, with about 67% observed a single time. Time point indicated: neoterminal ileum biopsy at postoperative endoscopy, about 6 months after surgery. The sequenced sample consisted of ileal tissue. The origin of the receptors is an adult with Crohn's disease.

The genes are TRBV27 and TRBJ2-7; D possibly corresponds to TRBD1 (5 bases). Trimming removed 0 bases at V and 4 bases at J, with 19 bases between. Germline V gene data show CDR1 as MNHEY and CDR2 as SMNVEV (reference sequence). This CDR3 contains 17 residues. The CDR3 nucleotides are TGTGCCAGCAGTTTATCTAGGACACCCAAGTCTGATTACGAGCAGTACTTC. Its protein product is CASSLSRTPKSDYEQYF.

This clone occurred a few times. The V and J genes are TRBV10-2 and TRBJ1-1, with 7 positions matching TRBD1. CDR1 and CDR2 (germline): WSHSY, SAAADI. Trimming took 3 bases from V and 7 from J; bases not matched to a gene: 5. The CDR3 has 13 residues. Here the CDR3 reads CASSDQGGVEAFF. CDR3 bases: TGCGCCAGCAGTGACCAGGGGGGTGTTGAAGCTTTCTTT.

The V and J genes are TRBV10-3 and TRBJ2-6; 9 nucleotides align to TRBD1. The CDR3 contains 17 residues. Germline assignment: CDR1 ENHRY and CDR2 SYGVKD. V was clipped by 4 bases and J by 0 bases; unmatched bases: 4. CDR3 amino acids: CAISVTGGSSGANVLTF. CDR3 sequence (DNA): TGTGCCATCAGTGTTACAGGGGGCAGCTCTGGGGCCAACGTCCTGACTTTC.

J is TRBJ2-1 and V is TRBV15, with 9 bases lining up with TRBD1. V lost 3 bases and J lost 9; bases outside the gene matches: 9. The CDR3 totals 15 residues. CDR1 and CDR2 (germline): LNHNV, YYDKDF (reference sequence). The CDR3 DNA is TGTGCCACCAGCAGGGGGACAGGGCCGATTGGTGAGCAGTTCTTC. Translation gives CATSRGTGPIGEQFF.

J is TRBJ2-1 and V is TRBV7-9; no definite D call. This CDR3 is 12 amino acids long. Between the trimmed V and J ends, which lost 4 bases and 7 bases, there was a span of 8 bases. Germline lookup yields CDR1 SEHNR and CDR2 FQNEAQ (reference sequence). The CDR3 sequence is CASSSSGNEQFF. The CDR3 DNA is TGTGCCAGCAGCTCCTCCGGTAATGAGCAGTTCTTC.

This clone is medium-sized in the sample. The same CDR3 is also encoded by other DNA sequences in this sample. The chain has TRBV5-1 and TRBJ2-2, with D perhaps given as TRBD1 or TRBD2 (5 bases each). Trimming removed 3 bases from V and 2 bases from J, with 11 bases in between. The CDR3 has 15 amino acids. Germline V CDR1 and CDR2: SGHRS, YFSETQ. This CDR3 is CASSSGAGNTGELFF. Written as DNA, the CDR3 is TGCGCCAGCAGCTCCGGGGCCGGTAACACCGGGGAGCTGTTTTTT.

This clone is medium-sized by share. The chain is built from TRBV19 and TRBJ2-2, with 10 bases that match TRBD1. The CDR3 covers 14 residues. The ends lost 7 bases at V and 4 bases at J; junction bases unmatched: 3. Germline values: CDR1 LNHDA, CDR2 SQIVND (reference sequence). Written as DNA, the CDR3 is TGTGCCAGTACCAGGACAGGGGGCACCGGGGAGCTGTTTTTT. Amino acids: CASTRTGGTGELFF.

Here the CDR3 reads CASSQARGYNEQFF. In nucleotides, the CDR3 is TGCGCCAGCAGCCAAGCCAGGGGGTACAATGAGCAGTTCTTC. The V gene is TRBV4-1, the J gene TRBJ2-1; 7 bases agree with TRBD1. The CDR3 has 14 residues. CDR1 is MGHRA, CDR2 YSYEKL, per germline. Unmatched junction bases numbered 1, after V lost 1 base and J lost 4 bases.

This clone came up once. V usage is TRBV7-2 and J usage is TRBJ2-5; TRBD2 matches 8 bases. Trimming removed 2 bases from V and 4 bases from J; junction bases left unmatched: 3. CDR1 SGHTA and CDR2 FQGNSA come from the germline V gene. This CDR3 comprises 14 residues. In nucleotides, the CDR3 is TGTGCCAGCAGCTTATCTAGCGGGTTAGAGACCCAGTACTTC. This gives the protein CASSLSSGLETQYF.

The chain combines TRBV5-1 with TRBJ2-6; D not certain. CDR3 length: 13 residues. V lost 2 bases, J lost 2 bases, and 2 bases lay in between. Germline V lookup: CDR1 SGHRS, CDR2 YFSETQ. CDR3 protein: CASSLTGANVLTF. CDR3 coding DNA: TGCGCCAGCAGCTTAACTGGGGCCAACGTCCTGACTTTC.

The chain has TRBV9 and TRBJ2-5, with a tentative D call TRBD1 (6 bases). Trimming removed 4 bases from V and 3 bases from J, with 13 bases in between. The CDR3 contains 14 residues. Germline loops: CDR1 SGDLS, CDR2 YYNGEE. The DNA of the CDR3 is TGTGCCAGCAGCCCAGGGGCAGCAGAAGAGACCCAGTACTTC. Its protein is CASSPGAAEETQYF.

The chain combines TRBV7-8 with TRBJ2-7; D remains unclear. V lost 2 bases and J lost 4, with 12 bases in between. Germline assignment: CDR1 SGHVS and CDR2 FQNEAQ. CDR3 size: 14 residues. The CDR3 DNA reads TGTGCCAGCAGCTTACGTGCCGAGAGATACGAGCAGTACTTC. Its translation: CASSLRAERYEQYF.

This chain uses TRBV4-2 with TRBJ2-7, with 9 bases identical to TRBD2. The CDR3 is 16 amino acids. V shed 4 bases, J shed 5 bases, and the junction held 12 bases outside the gene matches. Germline CDR1 LGHNA, CDR2 YNFKEQ. CDR3 amino acids: CASSREAGVAGDEQYF. CDR3 bases: TGTGCCAGCAGCCGCGAGGCGGGGGTAGCGGGGGACGAGCAGTACTTC.

The gene calls are TRBV5-5 and TRBJ1-3; TRBD1 is a possible D gene (5 bases). V lost 4 bases to trimming and J lost 4 bases, with 12 bases between them. Germline CDR1 reads SGHKS; CDR2 reads YYEKEE (reference sequence). This CDR3 is 14 amino acids long. The CDR3 loop is CASSGVQAGNTIYF. The CDR3 DNA reads TGTGCCAGCAGCGGCGTACAGGCCGGAAACACCATATATTTT.

This clone was found a few times. The DNA for the CDR3 is TGTGCCAGCAGTCGCGGGGGGGCCTCCTACGAGCAGTACTTC. Translating gives CASSRGGASYEQYF. V is TRBV2 and J is TRBJ2-7; 9 bases are shared with TRBD2. The trim removed 5 bases at V and 0 bases at J, leaving 2 bases unmatched. The CDR3 totals 14 residues. Germline lookup yields CDR1 SNHLY and CDR2 FYNNEI.

The chain is built from TRBV11-2 and TRBJ1-2; 9 nucleotides agree with TRBD1. Germline V gene sequence: CDR1 SGHAT, CDR2 FQNNGV. V shed 6 bases, J shed 4 bases, and the junction held 9 bases outside the gene matches. CDR3 length equals 15 residues. CDR3 sequence reads: CASSLSDRGGYGYTF. The CDR3 bases are TGTGCCAGCAGTCTATCGGACAGGGGTGGCTATGGCTACACCTTC.

This rearrangement joins TRBV27 to TRBJ1-4; D is uncertain. The CDR3 covers 13 residues. Per germline, CDR1 MNHEY and CDR2 SMNVEV (reference sequence). V was cut by 7 bases and J by 8 bases, with 14 bases left in between. As DNA, the CDR3 is TGTGCCAGCAAACCGTATGAGGGCGAAAAACTGTTTTTT. Translated, it gives CASKPYEGEKLFF.

This clone has only one observation. V and J are TRBV7-9 and TRBJ2-1, with unresolved D. Germline values: CDR1 SEHNR, CDR2 FQNEAQ (reference sequence). V lost 0 bases, J lost 6 bases, and 9 bases lay in between. The CDR3 consists of 14 residues. The CDR3 sequence: CASSLANPGNEQFF. The CDR3 nucleotides are TGTGCCAGCAGCTTAGCTAACCCAGGCAATGAGCAGTTCTTC.

V usage is TRBV28 and J usage is TRBJ1-1; no reliable D call. The CDR3 is 15 amino acids. The V gene lost 2 bases and the J gene lost 3 bases, with 13 bases spanning the gap. CDR1 MDHEN and CDR2 SYDVKM come from the germline V gene. The CDR3 coding sequence is TGTGCCAGCAGTTTAGCCCGGATAGCCCACACTGAAGCTTTCTTT. Its translation is CASSLARIAHTEAFF.

The V gene is TRBV7-2, the J gene TRBJ1-4; no clear D gene. This CDR3 has 16 amino acids. V was trimmed by 1 base and J by 6 bases, leaving 15 bases between them. CDR1 SGHTA and CDR2 FQGNSA come from the germline V gene. The CDR3 spells CASSLGHSGYDEKLFF. CDR3 in DNA: TGTGCCAGCAGCTTAGGCCACTCTGGGTATGATGAAAAACTGTTTTTT.

This clone was picked up one time. In nucleotides, the CDR3 is TGCGCCAGCAGCCAGACAGGTTTCCCTACGGTTGGCGAGCAGTACTTC. Translated, it gives CASSQTGFPTVGEQYF. The chain links TRBV4-1 to TRBJ2-7; tentative D call: TRBD1 (6 bases). Germline lookup yields CDR1 MGHRA and CDR2 YSYEKL. Trimming removed 3 bases at V and 6 bases at J, with 21 bases between. CDR3 length: 16 residues.

The CDR3 spells CASSEEQGPGELFF. The CDR3 DNA reads TGTGCCAGCAGTGAAGAGCAGGGACCCGGGGAGCTGTTTTTT. The chain carries TRBV6-1 and TRBJ2-2; D is possibly TRBD1 or TRBD2 (5 bases each). Germline lookup yields CDR1 MNHNS and CDR2 SASEGT. V gave up 1 base and J gave up 6 bases, with 9 bases separating them. The CDR3 runs 14 residues.

The rearrangement links TRBV2 to TRBJ2-5; 10 bases match TRBD2. CDR1 and CDR2 (germline): SNHLY, FYNNEI. The CDR3 loop spans 14 amino acids. With 4 bases clipped from V and 5 bases from J, the junction kept 4 bases outside the gene matches. The CDR3 nucleotides read TGTGCCAGCAGTGTTAGCGGGGGGCAGGAGACCCAGTACTTC. It encodes CASSVSGGQETQYF.

By share, this clone ranks as medium-sized (0.01 to 0.1%). V usage is TRBV19 and J usage is TRBJ2-5; TRBD1 is a possible D gene (5 bases). From germline, CDR1 is LNHDA and CDR2 SQIVND (reference sequence). The V and J ends lost 7 bases and 4 bases respectively, with 22 bases between them. The CDR3 extends over 16 amino acids. The CDR3 DNA follows: TGTGCCAGTACCCCAACCGCAGGGAACAACGGAGAGACCCAGTACTTC. This gives the protein CASTPTAGNNGETQYF.

This clone was counted a single time. This chain links TRBV14 with TRBJ2-7, with 7 positions matching TRBD1. The CDR3 spans 15 residues. Germline CDR1 is SGHDN and CDR2 is FVKESK. The J segment lost 8 bases and the V segment lost 1 base, leaving 11 bases of the junction unmatched. In nucleotides, the CDR3 is TGTGCCAGCAGCCAAGTAGCAGGGGGACATGAGAAGCAGTACTTC. This sequence encodes CASSQVAGGHEKQYF.

Comment on this clone: Relative to the germline gene, one junction end is altered; a read error may explain this. V and J are TRBV15 and TRBJ1-1, with 9 bases matching TRBD1. The germline CDR1 and CDR2 sequences are LNHNV and YYDKDF (reference sequence). The CDR3 runs to 16 residues. In DNA form, the CDR3 reads TGTGCCACCGGCAGAGGAACAGGGGGCGAGAACACTGAAGCTTTCTTT. Protein product: CATGRGTGGENTEAFF.